The 19 T cell receptor beta chains reported below all come from one sample, sequenced in a study of shared clonotypes between healthy human individuals. It was CD45RO-negative cells, positively selected for CCR7, that made up naive CD8 cells, with terminally differentiated effector memory CD45RA+ cells excluded. Data came from immunoSEQ multiplex PCR; TCRdb stores just in-frame clones and leaves some out. The table lists about 2 million clones, about 95% of them singletons, with around 1% in the top ten. The sequenced material came from naive CD8+ T cells sorted from blood. These TCRs come from a man in his late teens or twenties in good health.

This chain joins TRBV7-6 and TRBJ1-5; a weak D match, TRBD1 (5 bases). The germline gives CDR1 SGHVS, CDR2 FNYEAQ. This CDR3 comprises 18 residues. The V end was cut by 1 base, the J end by 5 bases, with 21 bases between. The CDR3 DNA is TGTGCCAGCAGCTTAGACCGACCAGGGTCCAACGTTCATCAGCCCCAGCATTTT. It yields the protein CASSLDRPGSNVHQPQHF. The variable domain in full, with the rest retrieved from reference TRBV7-6 and TRBJ1-5, is GAGVSQSPRYKVTKRGQDVALRCDPISGHVSLYWYRQALGQGPEFLTYFNYEAQQDKSGLPNDRFSAERPEGSISTLTIQRTEQRDSAMYRCASSLDRPGSNVHQPQHFGDGTRLSIL.

This chain links TRBV9 with TRBJ1-1; TRBD1 is a possible D gene (6 bases). The CDR3 is 13 residues long. Germline assignment: CDR1 SGDLS and CDR2 YYNGEE. The ends were cut back, 2 bases at V and 5 bases at J, with 10 bases in the middle. In DNA, the CDR3 is TGTGCCAGCAGCGTGTCAGGGGAGACTGAAGCTTTCTTT. This sequence encodes CASSVSGETEAFF.

The CDR3 coding sequence is TGTGCCAGCAGCTTAGCGCCGGGACAGGGGATAAGCAATGAGCAGTTCTTC. This translates into CASSLAPGQGISNEQFF. V and J are TRBV7-9 and TRBJ2-1; 10 bases are a match to TRBD1. V shed 0 bases and J 6 bases; nucleotides not matched to a gene: 8. This CDR3 spans 17 amino acids. CDR1 SEHNR and CDR2 FQNEAQ come from the germline V gene (reference sequence).

This clone came up once. This chain uses TRBV18 with TRBJ1-2; possibly TRBD1 for D (6 bases). The germline V gene has CDR1 KGHSH and CDR2 LQKENI. Trimming removed 3 bases at V and 4 bases at J, with 15 bases between. This CDR3 spans 15 amino acids. CDR3: CASSPDTGSAYGYTF. The CDR3 bases are TGTGCCAGCTCACCTGATACAGGGTCGGCCTATGGCTACACCTTC.

About this clone: The sample carries other DNA sequences with the same CDR3. The CDR3 is CASSQDRGAGELFF. For the CDR3, the DNA is TGCGCCAGCAGCCAAGATCGGGGGGCCGGGGAGCTGTTTTTT. The rearrangement links TRBV4-3 to TRBJ2-2; TRBD2 matches 7 bases. CDR1 LGHNA and CDR2 YSLEER come from the germline V gene. The trim removed 0 bases at V and 6 bases at J, leaving 1 base unmatched. This CDR3 spans 14 amino acids.

This clone was detected only once. The chain recombines TRBV6-6 with TRBJ2-3; 7 nucleotides match TRBD2. With V trimmed by 0 bases and J by 6 bases, 6 bases remained unmatched. The length of the CDR3 is 15 residues. Germline V gene sequence: CDR1 MNHNY, CDR2 SVGAGI (reference sequence). CDR3 coding DNA: TGTGCCAGCAGTTACTCGGGCGGGGGATCCGATACGCAGTATTTT. Residues: CASSYSGGGSDTQYF.

The V and J genes are TRBV5-6 and TRBJ1-1, with D tentatively TRBD1 (5 bases). Germline assignment: CDR1 SGHDT and CDR2 YYEEEE. The V end was cut by 0 bases, the J end by 5 bases, with 20 bases between. CDR3 size: 17 residues. The CDR3: CASSLGPPGREGTEAFF. CDR3 DNA: TGTGCCAGCAGCTTGGGTCCCCCCGGGAGGGAGGGGACTGAAGCTTTCTTT.

On this clone itself: This specimen includes other DNA sequences encoding the same CDR3. The chain links TRBV27 to TRBJ2-7; D uncertain. CDR1 is MNHEY, CDR2 SMNVEV, per germline (reference sequence). CDR3 length equals 12 residues. Trimming took 6 bases from V and 3 from J, leaving 9 bases between them. Here the CDR3 reads CASSLPGYEQYF. The CDR3 DNA sequence: TGTGCCAGCAGCCTACCAGGCTACGAGCAGTACTTC.

This sequence joins TRBV5-4 and TRBJ2-5; the D gene is possibly TRBD1 (5 bases). The germline V gene encodes CDR1 SGHNT and CDR2 YYREEE (reference sequence). With 0 bases removed from V and 6 bases from J, the gap between germline ends came to 15 bases. The CDR3 totals 15 residues. The CDR3 sequence is CASSLAVGALKTQYF. DNA of the CDR3: TGTGCCAGCAGCTTGGCGGTAGGGGCATTGAAGACCCAGTACTTC.

The rearrangement links TRBV9 to TRBJ1-6; TRBD1 matches at 7 bases. This CDR3 comprises 16 residues. Per germline, CDR1 SGDLS and CDR2 YYNGEE. Trimming cost V 1 base and J 9 bases; bases outside gene matches: 10. The chain's CDR3 is CASSVSDRAFGSPLHF. The CDR3 DNA sequence: TGTGCCAGCAGCGTATCAGACAGGGCGTTCGGTTCACCCCTCCACTTT.

The rearrangement uses TRBV15 and TRBJ1-1; D gene unclear. V lost 2 bases and J lost 1, with 11 bases in between. Germline CDR1 is LNHNV and CDR2 is YYDKDF (reference sequence). The CDR3 is 15 residues long. This chain's CDR3 is CATSRNPEGNTEAFF. The CDR3 DNA follows: TGTGCCACCAGCAGAAACCCGGAGGGGAACACTGAAGCTTTCTTT.

The rearrangement links TRBV4-3 to TRBJ2-1; TRBD2 matches 16 bases. V was clipped by 3 bases and J by 9 bases; unmatched bases: 8. The V gene's germline CDR1 is LGHNA and CDR2 YSLEER. CDR3 length: 17 amino acids. CDR3 protein: CASSQGLAGGGFVEQFF. Written as DNA, the CDR3 is TGCGCCAGCAGCCAGGGACTAGCGGGAGGGGGCTTTGTTGAGCAGTTCTTC.

The chain couples TRBV9 to TRBJ2-1, with D possibly TRBD2 on 5 matching bases. The length of the CDR3 is 14 residues. Per the germline V gene, CDR1 is SGDLS and CDR2 is YYNGEE. V lost 1 base to trimming and J lost 5 bases, with 10 bases between them. The CDR3, as DNA: TGTGCCAGCAGCGTAACGGTAGCGCACAATGAGCAGTTCTTC. Translated: CASSVTVAHNEQFF.

J is TRBJ2-1 and V is TRBV18; 8 positions match TRBD1. Germline CDR1 reads KGHSH; CDR2 reads LQKENI. V gave up 6 bases and J gave up 8 bases; unmatched junction bases: 6. CDR3 length: 13 amino acids. This CDR3 reads CASSGDRMDEQFF. CDR3 bases: TGTGCCAGCTCGGGGGACAGGATGGATGAGCAGTTCTTC.

Notes on this clone: In the same sample, other DNA sequences code for this CDR3. The J gene is TRBJ2-5, the V gene TRBV2; 11 nucleotides line up with TRBD2. After removal of 4 bases from V and 0 bases from J, the junction contained 1 base not matched to a gene. The CDR3 is 15 amino acids. Germline V CDR1 and CDR2: SNHLY, FYNNEI. Here the CDR3 reads CASSGLAGNQETQYF. For the CDR3, the DNA is TGTGCCAGCAGTGGACTAGCGGGAAACCAAGAGACCCAGTACTTC.

J is TRBJ2-7 and V is TRBV6-1; tentatively, D is TRBD1 (6 bases). With 2 bases removed from V and 3 bases from J, the gap between germline ends came to 17 bases. This CDR3 is 16 amino acids long. In germline, CDR1 is MNHNS, CDR2 SASEGT. The CDR3 DNA reads TGTGCCAGCAGTGAACTCGGCCAGGGGTATTACTACGAGCAGTACTTC. Protein: CASSELGQGYYYEQYF.

The chain is built from TRBV7-2 and TRBJ2-7; 9 nucleotides match TRBD2. V shed 5 bases and J 0 bases; nucleotides not matched to a gene: 8. CDR1 is SGHTA, CDR2 FQGNSA, per germline. This CDR3 region has 16 residues. The CDR3, as DNA: TGTGCCAGCAGCCAGCTCATTAGCGGGGGCTCCTACGAGCAGTACTTC. Translated: CASSQLISGGSYEQYF. Full variable domain (outside the CDR3, taken from reference TRBV7-2 and TRBJ2-7): GAGVSQSPSNKVTEKGKDVELRCDPISGHTALYWYRQSLGQGLEFLIYFQGNSAPDKSGLPSDRFSAERTGGSVSTLTIQRTQQEDSAVYLCASSQLISGGSYEQYFGPGTRLTVT.

As DNA, the CDR3 is TGTGCCAGCAGCCCTATGGGGGGGAATGAGCAGTTCTTC. This translates into CASSPMGGNEQFF. The gene calls are TRBV6-5 and TRBJ2-1; 7 positions agree with TRBD2. The V gene's germline CDR1 is MNHEY and CDR2 SVGAGI. The J segment lost 7 bases and the V segment lost 6 bases, leaving 6 bases of the junction unmatched. The CDR3 has 13 residues.

The rearrangement joins TRBV7-9 to TRBJ2-1, with 10 bases identical to TRBD2. Trimming at V came to 1 base and at J to 7 bases, leaving 7 bases not matched to a gene. The CDR3 length is 16 residues. Germline assignment: CDR1 SEHNR and CDR2 FQNEAQ (reference sequence). The CDR3 region has the DNA TGTGCCAGCAGCTTAGGTCTAGCGGGGGCCGGGAATGAGCAGTTCTTC. Protein product: CASSLGLAGAGNEQFF.